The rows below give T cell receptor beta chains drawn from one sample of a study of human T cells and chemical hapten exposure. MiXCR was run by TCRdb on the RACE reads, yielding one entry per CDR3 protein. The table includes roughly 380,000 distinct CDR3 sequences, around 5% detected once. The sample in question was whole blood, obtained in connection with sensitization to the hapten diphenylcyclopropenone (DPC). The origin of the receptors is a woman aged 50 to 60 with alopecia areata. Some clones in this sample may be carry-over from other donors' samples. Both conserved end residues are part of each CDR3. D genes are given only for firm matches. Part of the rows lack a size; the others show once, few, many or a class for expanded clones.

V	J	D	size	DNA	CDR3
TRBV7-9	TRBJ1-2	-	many	TGTGCCAGCAGCTCCCAGGGACGGATCTACACCTTC	CASSSQGRIYTF
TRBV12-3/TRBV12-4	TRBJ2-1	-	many	TGTGCCAGCAGCCAATCGACGAATGAGCAGTTCTTC	CASSQSTNEQFF
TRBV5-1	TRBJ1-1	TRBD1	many	TGCGCCAGCAGCGTGACAGGGGATGGCCCTGAAGCTTTCTTT	CASSVTGDGPEAFF
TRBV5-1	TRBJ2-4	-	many	TGCGCCAGCAGCTTGGGGGCCCGCAGGGTCGACATTCAGTACTTC	CASSLGARRVDIQYF
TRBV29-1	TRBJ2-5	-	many	TGCAGCGTGGGCGGAGAGACCCAGTACTTC	CSVGGETQYF
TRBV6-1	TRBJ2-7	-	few	TGTGCCAGCAGCCCATTTCGGGGGAGCTCCTACGAGCAGTACTTC	CASSPFRGSSYEQYF
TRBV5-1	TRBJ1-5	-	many	TGCGCCAGCAGCTTGGGAGAGGGAGATCAGCCCCAGCATTTT	CASSLGEGDQPQHF
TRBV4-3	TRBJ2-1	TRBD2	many	TGCGCCAGCAGCCAGAGAGAGGGAGGGCCCCCCAATGAGCAGTTCTTC	CASSQREGGPPNEQFF
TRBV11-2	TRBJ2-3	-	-	TGTGCCAGCAGCTACTTAAGGCAAACGCAGTATTTT	CASSYLRQTQYF
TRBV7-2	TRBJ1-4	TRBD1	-	TGTGCCAGCAGCGTAATCCGGGACAGGGGGGAAAAACTGTTTTTT	CASSVIRDRGEKLFF
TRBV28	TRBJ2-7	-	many	TGTGCCAGCAGTTACCAGGGGGGAAGCGAATGGGACTTC	CASSYQGGSEWDF
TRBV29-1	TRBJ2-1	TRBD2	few	TGCAGCGTTGAATCGCTCATGGCTAGCGGGAGGGTTTTAAATGAGCAGTTCTTC	CSVESLMASGRVLNEQFF
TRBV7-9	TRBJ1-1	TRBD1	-	TGTGCCAGTAGGACAGGGGAGTCGAACACTGAAGCTTTCTTT	CASRTGESNTEAFF
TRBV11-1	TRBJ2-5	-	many	TGTGCCAGCAGCTTAGAGTTCCAAGAGACCCAGTACTTC	CASSLEFQETQYF
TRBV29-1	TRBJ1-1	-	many	TGCAGCGGCGCGGGGCAGATGAACACTGAAGCTTTCTTT	CSGAGQMNTEAFF
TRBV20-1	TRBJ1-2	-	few	TGCAGTGCTAGAGATTCGCGCGCTGAGACTAACTATGGCTACACCTTC	CSARDSRAETNYGYTF
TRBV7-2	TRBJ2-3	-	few	TGTGCCAGCAGCACCGGGCCGGGACTCTCTCCAGATACGCAGTATTTT	CASSTGPGLSPDTQYF
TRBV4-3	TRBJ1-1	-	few	TGCGCCAGCAGCCTCGCGGGGTCGGGGGAGACTGAAGCTTTCTTT	CASSLAGSGETEAFF
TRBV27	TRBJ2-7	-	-	TGTGCCAGCCTTCCCCATGGGGGGAGCGAGCAGTACTTC	CASLPHGGSEQYF
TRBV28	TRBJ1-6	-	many	TGTGCCAGCAGTTTATTAGAAAATTCACCCCTCCACTTT	CASSLLENSPLHF
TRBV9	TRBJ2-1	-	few	TGTGCCAGCAGCGGGTCTAGCAATGAGCAGTTCTTC	CASSGSSNEQFF
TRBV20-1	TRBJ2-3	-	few	TGCAGTGGAATCCGCACAGATACGCAGTATTTT	CSGIRTDTQYF
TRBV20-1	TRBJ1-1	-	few	TGCAGTGCTAGAGTGGGCAGAGTGAACACTGAAGCTTTCTTT	CSARVGRVNTEAFF
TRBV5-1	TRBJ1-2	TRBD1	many	TGCGCCAGCAGCTCGGGATCCAGGGGGGGAAACTATGGCTACACCTTC	CASSSGSRGGNYGYTF
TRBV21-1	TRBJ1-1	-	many	TGTGCCAGCAGCAAAGGGGGACAGGGGTCGGCGGACACTGAAGCTTTCTTT	CASSKGGQGSADTEAFF
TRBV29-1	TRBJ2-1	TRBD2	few	TGCAGCGTTCTTAGCGGGAGCTATGAGCAGTTCTTC	CSVLSGSYEQFF
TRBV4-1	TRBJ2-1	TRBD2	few	TGCGCCAGCAGCCAAGAGGGAAGCGGGGCCTTCAATGAGCAGTTCTTC	CASSQEGSGAFNEQFF
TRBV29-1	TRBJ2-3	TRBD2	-	TGCAGCGCCGGGACTAGTTGGGATACGCAGTATTTT	CSAGTSWDTQYF
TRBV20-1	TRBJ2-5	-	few	TGCAGTGCTCACGACAGTTGGCAAGAGACCCAGTACTTC	CSAHDSWQETQYF
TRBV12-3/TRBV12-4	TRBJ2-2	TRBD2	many	TGTGCCAGCAGTTTGACGGGGGGGCTCGTGGAGCTGTTTTTT	CASSLTGGLVELFF
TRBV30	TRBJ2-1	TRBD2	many	TGTGCCTGGAGCCGACTAGCGGGAGTAAATGAGCAGTTCTTC	CAWSRLAGVNEQFF
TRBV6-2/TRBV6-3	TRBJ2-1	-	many	TGTGCCAGCAGCCGCGGGGGCCCCGGGGCCAATGAGCAGTTCTTC	CASSRGGPGANEQFF
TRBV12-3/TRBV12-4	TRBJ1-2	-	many	TGTGCCAGCAGTTTCGGGCATGGGGTTAACTATGGCTACACCTTC	CASSFGHGVNYGYTF
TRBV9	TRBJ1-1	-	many	TGTGCCAGCAGCCTCCCGGCTTTCTTT	CASSLPAFF
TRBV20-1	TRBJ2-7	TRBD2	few	TGCAGTGCTAGAGACTGGACTAGCGGGGAACTCTACGAGCAGTACTTC	CSARDWTSGELYEQYF
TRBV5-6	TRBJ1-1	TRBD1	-	TGTGCCAGCAGCTATCGACAGGGTGGCACTGAAGCTTTCTTT	CASSYRQGGTEAFF
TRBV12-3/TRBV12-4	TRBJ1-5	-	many	TGTGCCAGCAGTCCGGGGATAGGCAATCAGCCCCAGCATTTT	CASSPGIGNQPQHF
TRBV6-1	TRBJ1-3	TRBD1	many	TGTGCCAGCAGGGCGCCGGGACAGATCTCTGGAAACACCATATATTTT	CASRAPGQISGNTIYF
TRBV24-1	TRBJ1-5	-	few	TGTGCCACCAGTGACAGCAATCAGCCCCAGCATTTT	CATSDSNQPQHF
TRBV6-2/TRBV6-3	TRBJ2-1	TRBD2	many	TGTGCCAGCAGTTATCAGTTAGGGACTAGCCTTGCCTTC	CASSYQLGTSLAF
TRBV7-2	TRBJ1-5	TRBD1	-	TGTGCCAGCAGCCCCCCAGGGGGGCCCCAGCATTTT	CASSPPGGPQHF
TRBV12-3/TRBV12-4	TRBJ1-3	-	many	TGTGCCAGCACCTACTCTGGAAACACCATATATTTT	CASTYSGNTIYF
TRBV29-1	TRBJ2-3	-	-	TGCAGCGTTGAAAATTCAGATACGCAGTATTTT	CSVENSDTQYF
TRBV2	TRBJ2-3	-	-	TGTGCCACCCCCTCCCCGGACGCAGTCAGTGTGGATACGCAGTATTTT	CATPSPDAVSVDTQYF
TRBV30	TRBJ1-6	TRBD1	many	TGTGCCTGGGGGACAGGTCGTAATTCACCCCTCCACTTT	CAWGTGRNSPLHF
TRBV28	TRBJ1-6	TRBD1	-	TGTGCCAGCAGTTTATTGCAGGGGGCGCAAAATTCACCCCTCCACTTT	CASSLLQGAQNSPLHF
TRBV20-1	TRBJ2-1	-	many	TGCAGTGCTAGGGCCTACAATGAGCAGTTCTTC	CSARAYNEQFF
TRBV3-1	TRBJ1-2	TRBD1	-	TGTGCCAGCAGCCGACGGACAGGGGTGGGATCCTTCTATGGCTACACCTTC	CASSRRTGVGSFYGYTF
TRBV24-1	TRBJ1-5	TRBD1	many	TGTGCCACCAGTCCTAAGGGACAGGGCAATCAGCCCCAGCATTTT	CATSPKGQGNQPQHF
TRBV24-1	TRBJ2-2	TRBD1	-	TGTGCCACCAGTGACCCGACAGGGACCACCGGGGAGCTGTTTTTT	CATSDPTGTTGELFF